This TCR beta chain emerged from a study of T cell responses to AZD1222 COVID-19 vaccine. Germline V lookup: CDR1 MNHNS, CDR2 SASEGT. Trimming removed 1 base from V and 8 bases from J; junction bases left unmatched: 8. This CDR3 contains 15 residues. TCRdb's copy holds only in-frame clones and misses some; the assay was immunoSEQ multiplex PCR. The sample consists of 85,000 to 130,000 clones, approximately 91% of them appearing once. This clone was observed a few times. Distinct nucleotide sequences in the sample also encode this CDR3. The specimen was peripheral blood, collected on day 0 of AZD1222 vaccination. The chain recombines TRBV6-1 with TRBJ2-1; TRBD2 matches 7 bases. The receptor comes from an adult in good health. The CDR3 sequence is CASSEVGRRGDEQFF. In nucleotides, the CDR3 is TGTGCCAGCAGTGAAGTGGGTAGACGGGGGGATGAGCAGTTCTTC.